This T cell receptor (beta chain) was documented in a study of T cell repertoires in cytomegalovirus infection. Study overall: CMV infection plus the matching HLA type was flagged by public TCR beta signatures. Overall study findings and caveats: Ex vivo, HLA-C-restricted CMV-specific TCR beta clonotypes prevailed over the rest of the response.

One entry per CDR3 protein results from TCRdb running MiXCR on the reads. The sample holds over 300,000 distinct CDR3 sequences, approximately 9.5% seen once. In this sample, this clonotype turned up many times. Its matching antigen is unknown. Germline values: CDR1 SEHNR, CDR2 FQNEAQ (reference sequence). This CDR3 contains 17 residues. V lost 6 bases and J lost 6; bases outside the gene matches: 7. The chain employs TRBV7-9 and TRBJ2-2; 16 bases are a match to TRBD2. This clonotype was sampled from a human donor in good health (CMV status not recorded). Some clones in this sample may be carry-over from other donors' samples. The sample consisted of PBMCs. The CDR3 nucleotides are TGTGCCAGCAGACGCACCGGGACTAGCGGGAGGGCCGGGGAGCTGTTTTTT. This encodes CASRRTGTSGRAGELFF.